This T cell receptor (beta chain) was found in a study of Tregs in tolerant kidney transplant recipients. Unstimulated regulatory T cells (CD4+CD25+CD127-), CD4+CD25- non-regulatory cells, CD4 and CD8 cells were FACS-sorted from thawed PBMCs. Germline CDR1 SGHAT, CDR2 FQNNGV. This CDR3 comprises 17 residues. V lost 1 base and J 2 bases, leaving 17 bases between the germline ends. Libraries were prepared by immunoSEQ multiplex PCR; TCRdb keeps only in-frame clonotypes and omits some of them. The table lists some 65,000 clones, around 84% of them singletons. About this clone: Its antigen remains unidentified.

Whole-study findings and limits: Expanding Tregs on activated donor B cells appeared to best identify donor-specific TCRbeta clones.

The gene calls are TRBV11-2 and TRBJ2-5, with no clear D. Sequencing used CD4+ T cells from blood. This clonotype was sampled from a human donor in good health. In DNA, the CDR3 is TGTGCCAGCAGCTTAGGAACGGTAGAGCCCGGGCAAGAGACCCAGTACTTC. This translates into CASSLGTVEPGQETQYF. The full variable domain, with the rest looked up from reference TRBV11-2 and TRBJ2-5, is EAGVAQSPRYKIIEKRQSVAFWCNPISGHATLYWYQQILGQGPKLLIQFQNNGVVDDSQLPKDRFSAERLKGVDSTLKIQPAKLEDSAVYLCASSLGTVEPGQETQYFGPGTRLLVL.